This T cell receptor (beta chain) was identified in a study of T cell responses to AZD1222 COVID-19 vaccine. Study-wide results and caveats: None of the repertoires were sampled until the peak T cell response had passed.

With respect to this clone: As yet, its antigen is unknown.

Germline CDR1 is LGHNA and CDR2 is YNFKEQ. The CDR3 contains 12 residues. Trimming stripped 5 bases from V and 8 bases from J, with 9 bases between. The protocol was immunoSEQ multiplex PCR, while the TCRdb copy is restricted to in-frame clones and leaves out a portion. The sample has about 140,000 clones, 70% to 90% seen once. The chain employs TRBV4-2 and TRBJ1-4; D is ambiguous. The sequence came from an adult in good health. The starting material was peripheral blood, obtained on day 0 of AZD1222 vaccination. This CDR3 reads CASSKGYEKLFF. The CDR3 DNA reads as TGTGCCAGCAGCAAAGGGTACGAAAAACTGTTTTTT.